This TCR beta chain originates from a study of patients and donors after allogeneic stem cell transplantation. TCRdb re-called the RT-PCR reads through MiXCR, storing one row per CDR3 protein. The sample lists tens of thousands of distinct CDR3 sequences, about 14% occurring once. There are 15 residues in the CDR3. Trimming took off 3 bases at V and 3 bases at J, with 15 bases between the two ends. Germline V gene sequence: CDR1 SGHRS, CDR2 YFSETQ. This TCR derives from a human donor who was either an allogeneic HSCT recipient or a stem cell or donor lymphocyte infusion donor (not recorded which). It is not recorded whose cells these are; they may come from a transplant donor. V gene TRBV5-1 combines with J gene TRBJ1-1, with D possibly matching TRBD1 (5 bases). Sequences were obtained from blood, either unsorted or a sorted T cell fraction (not recorded which). The CDR3 protein is CASSSRWGKHTEAFF. The CDR3 region has the DNA TGCGCCAGCAGCTCCCGGTGGGGGAAACACACTGAAGCTTTCTTT.